The text below deals with one T cell receptor (beta chain). Its antigen remains unknown. The data derive from a study of T cell responses to AZD1222 COVID-19 vaccine. The study, taken as a whole, reports: Targets within unmutated variant regions were reportedly found for nearly half of spike-specific TCRs. Spike-specific TCR breadth rose after two AZD1222 doses, and depth rose as well.

Germline V lookup: CDR1 SGHRS, CDR2 YFSETQ. This CDR3 region has 15 residues. Trimming removed 4 bases from V and 2 bases from J, with 16 bases in between. TCRdb keeps only in-frame clones here, not all; method: immunoSEQ multiplex PCR. The top ten clones hold 1% to 1.4% of a sample with about 130,000 clones, approximately 91% of them seen once. This specimen was peripheral blood, taken 28 days after the second AZD1222 dose. The rearrangement uses TRBV5-1 and TRBJ2-7; D may match TRBD1 or TRBD2 (5 bases each). This receptor was taken from an adult who received the AZD1222 COVID-19 vaccine. CDR3: CASSEEPGPPYEQYF. CDR3 DNA: TGCGCCAGCAGCGAGGAACCGGGACCTCCCTACGAGCAGTACTTC.